The 3 T cell receptor beta chains listed next were all sequenced from one sample in a study of cytomegalovirus exposure and HLA in healthy donors. The PCR made use of 60 Vbeta and 13 Jbeta primers. Profiled with immunoSEQ multiplex PCR; TCRdb holds only in-frame clones, not every one. Among 150,000 to 200,000 clones listed, 78% were seen once. The specimen was PBMCs. Source of these receptors: a woman in her 50s in good health and CMV-seropositive.

V and J are TRBV6-1 and TRBJ1-5, with D tentatively TRBD1 (6 bases). The CDR3 consists of 14 residues. From germline, CDR1 is MNHNS and CDR2 SASEGT. V lost 7 bases and J 11 bases, leaving 21 bases between the germline ends. The DNA of the CDR3 is TGTGCCAGCACCTCGGGGAGGGGGTTTATAGCCCAGCATTTT. Translated: CASTSGRGFIAQHF.

The chain has TRBV5-6 and TRBJ1-4, with D perhaps TRBD1 (6 bases). The germline V gene encodes CDR1 SGHDT and CDR2 YYEEEE. With 4 bases removed from V and 8 bases from J, the gap between germline ends came to 18 bases. This CDR3 contains 15 residues. In DNA form, the CDR3 reads TGTGCCAGCAGCCCCCCCGGGACATCCTTCGAAAAACTGTTTTTT. It translates to CASSPPGTSFEKLFF.

This clone was seen once. The V call is TRBV29-1, the J call TRBJ1-2; TRBD1 is a possible D gene (6 bases). Between the trimmed V and J ends, which lost 3 bases and 4 bases, there was a span of 12 bases. Germline lookup yields CDR1 SQVTM and CDR2 ANQGSEA. This CDR3 is built from 13 residues. CDR3: CSVDQGKSYGYTF. For the CDR3, the DNA is TGCAGCGTTGATCAGGGGAAGAGCTATGGCTACACCTTC.